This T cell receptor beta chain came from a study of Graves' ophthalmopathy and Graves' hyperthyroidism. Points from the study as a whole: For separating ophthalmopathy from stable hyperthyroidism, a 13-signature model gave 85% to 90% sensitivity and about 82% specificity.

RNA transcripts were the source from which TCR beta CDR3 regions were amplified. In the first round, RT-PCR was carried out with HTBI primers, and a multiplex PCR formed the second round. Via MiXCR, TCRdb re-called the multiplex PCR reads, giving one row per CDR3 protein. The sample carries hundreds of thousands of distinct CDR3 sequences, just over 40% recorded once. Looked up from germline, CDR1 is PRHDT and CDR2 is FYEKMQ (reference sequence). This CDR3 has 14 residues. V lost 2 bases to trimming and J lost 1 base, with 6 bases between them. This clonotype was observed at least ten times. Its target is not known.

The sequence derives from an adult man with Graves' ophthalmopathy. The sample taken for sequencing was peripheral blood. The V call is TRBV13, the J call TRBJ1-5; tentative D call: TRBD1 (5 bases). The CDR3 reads CASSLRQSNQPQHF. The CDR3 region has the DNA TGTGCCAGCAGCTTAAGACAGAGCAATCAGCCCCAGCATTTT.